The rows below give T cell receptor beta chains drawn from one sample of a study of identical twins. MiXCR, run by TCRdb on the 5' RACE reads, gives a single entry per CDR3 protein. The top ten clones hold more than 0.4% of a sample with 510,000 or so distinct CDR3 sequences, approximately 16% of them seen once. These data were also filed under a second study, of yellow fever vaccine responses in identical twins.

Specimen: CD4+ T cells sorted from blood. Receptors originate from a woman younger than 35 in good health. The CDR3 runs from the conserved cysteine through the conserved F or W. The order of the fields is J gene, D gene, V gene, clone size, CDR3 protein, CDR3 DNA. The D gene is left open where the match is weak. A row's size may be missing; if present it is once, few, many or a size class.

j_call: TRBJ2-3; d_call: TRBD2; v_call: TRBV20-1; clone_size: few; cdr3_aa: CSAPRWGGITDTQYF; cdr3_nt: TGCAGTGCCCCGCGATGGGGGGGTATCACAGATACGCAGTATTTT
j_call: TRBJ2-3; d_call: TRBD2; v_call: TRBV7-3; clone_size: many; cdr3_aa: CASSLTSGRTDTQYF; cdr3_nt: TGTGCCAGCAGCTTGACTAGCGGGAGGACAGATACGCAGTATTTT
j_call: TRBJ2-3; d_call: TRBD2; v_call: TRBV28; clone_size: many; cdr3_aa: CASNPQIAGGHTDTQYF; cdr3_nt: TGTGCCAGCAACCCTCAAATAGCGGGAGGTCACACAGATACGCAGTATTTT
j_call: TRBJ2-1; d_call: .; v_call: TRBV24-1; clone_size: .; cdr3_aa: CATSDQRVNEQFF; cdr3_nt: TGTGCCACCAGTGACCAACGGGTGAATGAGCAGTTCTTC
j_call: TRBJ1-4; d_call: .; v_call: TRBV20-1; clone_size: .; cdr3_aa: CSARDKGPEKLFF; cdr3_nt: TGCAGTGCTAGAGATAAGGGGCCAGAAAAACTGTTTTTT
j_call: TRBJ2-5; d_call: .; v_call: TRBV5-6; clone_size: .; cdr3_aa: CASSSLDGQGRETQYF; cdr3_nt: TGTGCCAGCAGCTCCCTGGACGGGCAAGGCAGGGAGACCCAGTACTTC
j_call: TRBJ2-3; d_call: TRBD1; v_call: TRBV12-3/TRBV12-4; clone_size: .; cdr3_aa: CASSAHTGGETDTQYF; cdr3_nt: TGTGCCAGCAGTGCTCACACAGGGGGCGAAACAGATACGCAGTATTTT
j_call: TRBJ2-4; d_call: .; v_call: TRBV4-1; clone_size: .; cdr3_aa: CASSQDAERKLAKNIQYF; cdr3_nt: TGCGCCAGCAGCCAAGATGCGGAGCGGAAGCTAGCCAAAAACATTCAGTACTTC
j_call: TRBJ2-2; d_call: TRBD1; v_call: TRBV2; clone_size: few; cdr3_aa: CASRGDSYTGELFF; cdr3_nt: TGTGCCAGCAGGGGGGACAGTTACACCGGGGAGCTGTTTTTT
j_call: TRBJ1-3; d_call: TRBD1; v_call: TRBV20-1; clone_size: few; cdr3_aa: CSARRTGNSGNTIYF; cdr3_nt: TGCAGTGCCAGGCGGACAGGGAACTCTGGAAACACCATATATTTT
j_call: TRBJ2-5; d_call: TRBD2; v_call: TRBV6-1; clone_size: many; cdr3_aa: CASSEGGTRETQYF; cdr3_nt: TGTGCCAGCAGTGAGGGGGGGACCAGGGAGACCCAGTACTTC
j_call: TRBJ1-1; d_call: TRBD1; v_call: TRBV2; clone_size: .; cdr3_aa: CASRGDRGTEAFF; cdr3_nt: TGTGCCAGCAGGGGGGACAGGGGCACTGAAGCTTTCTTT
j_call: TRBJ1-2; d_call: TRBD1; v_call: TRBV29-1; clone_size: few; cdr3_aa: CSVWDSPVANYGYTF; cdr3_nt: TGCAGCGTATGGGACAGCCCAGTGGCTAACTATGGCTACACCTTC
j_call: TRBJ2-2; d_call: .; v_call: TRBV9; clone_size: many; cdr3_aa: CASYWAPTNTGELFF; cdr3_nt: TGTGCCAGCTACTGGGCCCCCACCAACACCGGGGAGCTGTTTTTT
j_call: TRBJ1-2; d_call: TRBD1; v_call: TRBV9; clone_size: few; cdr3_aa: CASSTAGQAVYGYTF; cdr3_nt: TGTGCCAGCAGCACCGCCGGACAGGCTGTCTATGGCTACACCTTC
j_call: TRBJ2-7; d_call: .; v_call: TRBV28; clone_size: .; cdr3_aa: CASRPGTSYEQYF; cdr3_nt: TGTGCCAGCAGGCCAGGGACAAGCTACGAGCAGTACTTC